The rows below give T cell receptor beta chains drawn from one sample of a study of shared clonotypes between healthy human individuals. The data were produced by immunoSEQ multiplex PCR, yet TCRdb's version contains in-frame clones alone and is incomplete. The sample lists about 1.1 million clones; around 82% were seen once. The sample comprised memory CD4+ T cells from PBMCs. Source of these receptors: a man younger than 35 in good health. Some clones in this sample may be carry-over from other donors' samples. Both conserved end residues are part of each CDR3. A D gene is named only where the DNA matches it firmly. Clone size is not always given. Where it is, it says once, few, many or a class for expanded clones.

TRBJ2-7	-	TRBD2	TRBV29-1	CSVGGLAGVYEQYF	TGCAGCGTAGGGGGACTAGCGGGAGTCTACGAGCAGTACTTC
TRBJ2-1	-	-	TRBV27	CASINGEQFF	TGTGCCAGCATTAACGGTGAGCAGTTCTTC
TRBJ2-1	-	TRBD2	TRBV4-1	CASSQERMGLAGRYNEQFF	TGCGCCAGCAGCCAAGAACGCATGGGACTAGCGGGAAGGTACAATGAGCAGTTCTTC
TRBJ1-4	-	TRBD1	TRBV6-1	CASEDRDNEKLFF	TGTGCCAGCGAGGACAGGGATAATGAAAAACTGTTTTTT
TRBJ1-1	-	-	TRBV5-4	CASSDGVLGNTEAFF	TGTGCCAGCAGCGACGGGGTCCTTGGGAACACTGAAGCTTTCTTT
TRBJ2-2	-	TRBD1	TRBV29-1	CSVEKGTGVGGELFF	TGCAGCGTTGAAAAGGGGACAGGGGTTGGCGGGGAGCTGTTTTTT
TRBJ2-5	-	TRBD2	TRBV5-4	CASSSRAGDYETQYF	TGTGCCAGCAGCTCTCGGGCGGGAGATTATGAGACCCAGTACTTC
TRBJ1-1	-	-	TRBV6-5	CASSYSSPRFNTEAFF	TGTGCCAGCAGTTACTCAAGTCCACGGTTTAACACTGAAGCTTTCTTT
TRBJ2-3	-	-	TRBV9	CASSVEAGRGTDTQYF	TGTGCCAGCAGCGTAGAAGCAGGTAGGGGCACAGATACGCAGTATTTT
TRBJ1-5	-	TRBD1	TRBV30	CAWRGQGAGQPQHF	TGTGCCTGGAGGGGACAGGGCGCCGGTCAGCCCCAGCATTTT
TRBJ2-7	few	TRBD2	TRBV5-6	CASSLGGLAGGLYSYEQYF	TGTGCCAGCAGCTTGGGTGGACTAGCGGGAGGCCTTTACTCCTACGAGCAGTACTTC
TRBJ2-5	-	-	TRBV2	CASSQDSQETQYF	TGTGCCAGCAGTCAGGACAGCCAAGAGACCCAGTACTTC
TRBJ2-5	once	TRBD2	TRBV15	CATSRLAGGVETQYF	TGTGCCACCAGCAGACTCGCGGGAGGCGTGGAGACCCAGTACTTC
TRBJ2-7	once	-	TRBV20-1	CSARTKDEQYF	TGCAGTGCTAGAACAAAGGACGAGCAGTACTTC
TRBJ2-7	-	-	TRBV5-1	CASSPGTRDGEQYF	TGCGCCAGCAGCCCCGGGACTCGGGATGGGGAGCAGTACTTC
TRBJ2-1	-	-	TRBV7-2	CASSSGELRDSLINEQFF	TGTGCCAGCAGCTCGGGGGAACTCCGGGACTCACTGATCAATGAGCAGTTCTTC
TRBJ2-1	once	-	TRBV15	CATSRVLGNEQFF	TGTGCCACCAGCAGAGTGCTAGGGAATGAGCAGTTCTTC
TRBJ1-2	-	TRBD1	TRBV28	CASVSGQGAPGYTF	TGTGCCAGCGTGTCGGGACAGGGGGCGCCTGGCTACACCTTC
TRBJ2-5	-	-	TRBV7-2	CASSWGETQYF	TGTGCCAGCAGCTGGGGAGAGACCCAGTACTTC
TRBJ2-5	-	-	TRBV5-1	CASSGGPKETQYF	TGCGCCAGCAGCGGCGGACCAAAGGAGACCCAGTACTTC
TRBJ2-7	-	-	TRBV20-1	CSARGDYEQYF	TGCAGTGCTAGAGGTGACTACGAGCAGTACTTC
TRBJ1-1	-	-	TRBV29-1	CSGYRAGALSAFF	TGCAGCGGTTACAGGGCTGGCGCCTTGTCAGCTTTCTTT
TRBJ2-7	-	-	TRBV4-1	CASSQNEGLGYEQYF	TGCGCCAGCAGCCAAAACGAGGGGCTGGGTTACGAGCAGTACTTC
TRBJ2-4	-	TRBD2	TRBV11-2	CASSSKTSGGFLAKNIQYF	TGTGCCAGCAGCTCCAAGACTAGCGGGGGCTTCCTAGCCAAAAACATTCAGTACTTC
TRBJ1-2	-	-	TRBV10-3	CAISETGPLGYGYTF	TGTGCCATCAGTGAGACGGGGCCTCTAGGCTATGGCTACACCTTC
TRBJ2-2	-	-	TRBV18	CASSPWTESNIPTGELFF	TGTGCCAGCTCACCTTGGACAGAGTCAAACATTCCCACCGGGGAGCTGTTTTTT
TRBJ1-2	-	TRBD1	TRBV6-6	CASSTTTGGDYGYTF	TGTGCCAGCAGCACAACGACAGGGGGCGACTATGGCTACACCTTC
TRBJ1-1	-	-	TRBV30	CAWSVRDEAFF	TGTGCCTGGAGTGTTCGGGATGAAGCTTTCTTT
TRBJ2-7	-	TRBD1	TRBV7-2	CASSSRTGFGYEQYF	TGTGCCAGCAGCTCGAGGACAGGGTTTGGGTACGAGCAGTACTTC
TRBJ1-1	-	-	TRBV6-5	CASSYPGAPEAFF	TGTGCCAGCAGTTACCCAGGGGCCCCTGAAGCTTTCTTT
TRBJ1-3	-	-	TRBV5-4	CASSSTQQGYNTIYF	TGTGCCAGCAGCTCCACGCAACAGGGATATAACACCATATATTTT
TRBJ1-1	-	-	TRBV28	CASRGRGVDRRAEAFF	TGTGCCAGCAGGGGCCGGGGGGTCGATCGTAGAGCTGAAGCTTTCTTT
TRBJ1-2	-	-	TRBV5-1	CASSPDYSSYGYTF	TGCGCCAGCAGCCCCGATTACAGTTCCTATGGCTACACCTTC
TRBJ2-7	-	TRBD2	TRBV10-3	CAISESTSGRVYEQYF	TGTGCCATCAGTGAGTCCACTAGCGGGAGGGTCTACGAGCAGTACTTC
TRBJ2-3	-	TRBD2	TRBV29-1	CSVEKASGADTQYF	TGCAGCGTTGAAAAGGCTAGCGGAGCAGATACGCAGTATTTT
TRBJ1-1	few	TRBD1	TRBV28	CASRTTGGPEAFF	TGTGCCAGCAGAACGACAGGGGGCCCTGAAGCTTTCTTT
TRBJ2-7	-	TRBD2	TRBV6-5	CASSFRTSGRPYEQYF	TGTGCCAGCAGTTTCCGGACTAGCGGTAGGCCCTACGAGCAGTACTTC
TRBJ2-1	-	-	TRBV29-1	CSVSAVYRQGEQFF	TGCAGCGTTTCTGCCGTTTACCGCCAGGGTGAGCAGTTCTTC
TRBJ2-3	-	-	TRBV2	CASLRDVGTDTQYF	TGTGCCAGCCTTCGGGACGTGGGCACAGATACGCAGTATTTT
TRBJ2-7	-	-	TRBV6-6	CASSFSGTSYEQYF	TGTGCCAGCAGCTTTAGCGGAACCTCCTACGAGCAGTACTTC
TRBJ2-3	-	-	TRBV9	CASSVRTALDTQYF	TGTGCCAGCAGCGTAAGGACTGCGTTAGATACGCAGTATTTT
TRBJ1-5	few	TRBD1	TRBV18	CASSKDRGNQPQHF	TGTGCCAGCTCAAAGGACAGGGGGAATCAGCCCCAGCATTTT
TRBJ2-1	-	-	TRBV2	CASSEVLASNEQFF	TGTGCCAGCAGTGAGGTACTAGCTAGCAATGAGCAGTTCTTC
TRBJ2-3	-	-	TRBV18	CASSPGRLGTDTQYF	TGTGCCAGCTCACCAGGCAGATTGGGCACAGATACGCAGTATTTT
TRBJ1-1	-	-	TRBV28	CASRFGGTGNTEAFF	TGTGCCAGCCGGTTTGGAGGGACGGGGAACACTGAAGCTTTCTTT
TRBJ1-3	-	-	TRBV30	CAWSVREGLPSGNTIYF	TGTGCCTGGAGTGTAAGGGAAGGTCTGCCTTCTGGAAACACCATATATTTT
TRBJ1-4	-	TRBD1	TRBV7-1	CASSFSRTGANEKLFF	TGTGCCAGCAGCTTTTCCCGGACAGGGGCTAATGAAAAACTGTTTTTT
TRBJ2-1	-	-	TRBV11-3	CASSLDSPEGEQFF	TGTGCCAGCAGCTTAGATTCCCCGGAGGGTGAGCAGTTCTTC
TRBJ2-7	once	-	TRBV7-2	CASSFGPGQGGYEQYF	TGTGCCAGCAGCTTCGGGCCCGGGCAGGGGGGCTACGAGCAGTACTTC
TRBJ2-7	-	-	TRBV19	CASRTDTTSYEQYF	TGTGCCAGTAGGACTGACACGACCTCCTACGAGCAGTACTTC
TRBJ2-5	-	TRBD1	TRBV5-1	CASSSRTGNWVETQYF	TGCGCCAGCAGCTCTCGGACAGGCAATTGGGTAGAGACCCAGTACTTC